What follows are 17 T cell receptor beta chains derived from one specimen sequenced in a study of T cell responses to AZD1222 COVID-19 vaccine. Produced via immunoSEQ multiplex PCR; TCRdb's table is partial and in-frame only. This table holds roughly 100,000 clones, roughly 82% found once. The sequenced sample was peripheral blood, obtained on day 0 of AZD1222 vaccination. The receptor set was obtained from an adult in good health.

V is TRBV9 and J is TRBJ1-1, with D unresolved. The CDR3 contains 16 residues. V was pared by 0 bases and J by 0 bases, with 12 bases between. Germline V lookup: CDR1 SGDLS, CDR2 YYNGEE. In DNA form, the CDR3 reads TGTGCCAGCAGCGTAGAGGTCGCGCCCATGAACACTGAAGCTTTCTTT. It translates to CASSVEVAPMNTEAFF. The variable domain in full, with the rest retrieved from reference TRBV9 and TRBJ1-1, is DSGVTQTPKHLITATGQRVTLRCSPRSGDLSVYWYQQSLDQGLQFLIQYYNGEERAKGNILERFSAQQFPDLHSELNLSSLELGDSALYFCASSVEVAPMNTEAFFGQGTRLTVV.

The CDR3, as DNA: TGTGCCAGCAGCGCCTTTCCACTAGCGGGAAAGGCCTACGAGCAGTACTTC. Its translation: CASSAFPLAGKAYEQYF. This chain joins TRBV7-2 and TRBJ2-7; 10 nucleotides match TRBD2. V shed 5 bases, J shed 2 bases, and the junction held 12 bases outside the gene matches. Germline V gene sequence: CDR1 SGHTA, CDR2 FQGNSA. The CDR3 is made up of 17 amino acids.

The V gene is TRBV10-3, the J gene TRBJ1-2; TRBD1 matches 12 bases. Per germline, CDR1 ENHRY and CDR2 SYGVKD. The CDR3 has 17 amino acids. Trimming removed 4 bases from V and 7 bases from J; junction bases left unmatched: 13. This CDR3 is CAISAGTGTGGAGGYTF. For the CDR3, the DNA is TGTGCCATCAGTGCGGGGACCGGGACAGGGGGCGCGGGTGGCTACACCTTC.

In nucleotides, the CDR3 is TGTGCCAGCTCACCTACCGGACCGGGAACGAGTAATTCACCCCTCCACTTT. Translation: CASSPTGPGTSNSPLHF. The chain couples TRBV18 to TRBJ1-6; no reliable D call. The V gene lost 3 bases and the J gene lost 6 bases, with 18 bases spanning the gap. Germline V gene sequence: CDR1 KGHSH, CDR2 LQKENI. The CDR3 has 17 amino acids.

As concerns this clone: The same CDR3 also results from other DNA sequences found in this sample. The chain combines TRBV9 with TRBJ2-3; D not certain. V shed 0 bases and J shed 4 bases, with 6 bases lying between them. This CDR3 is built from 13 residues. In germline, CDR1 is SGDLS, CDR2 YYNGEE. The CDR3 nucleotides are TGTGCCAGCAGCGTAGAAGTTCCAGATACGCAGTATTTT. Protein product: CASSVEVPDTQYF.

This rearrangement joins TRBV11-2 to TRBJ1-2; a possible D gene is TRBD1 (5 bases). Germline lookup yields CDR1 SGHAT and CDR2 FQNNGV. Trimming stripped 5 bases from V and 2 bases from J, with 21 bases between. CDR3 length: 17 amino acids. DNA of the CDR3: TGTGCCAGCAGCCCCCTACGCCACGGGGCCGGAAACTATGGCTACACCTTC. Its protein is CASSPLRHGAGNYGYTF.

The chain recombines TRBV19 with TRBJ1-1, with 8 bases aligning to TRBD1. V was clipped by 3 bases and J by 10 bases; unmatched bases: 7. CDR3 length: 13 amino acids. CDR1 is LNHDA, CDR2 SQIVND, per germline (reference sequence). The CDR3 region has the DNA TGTGCCAGTAGTATGGGGCAGGGGGCCCGAGCTTTCTTT. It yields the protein CASSMGQGARAFF.

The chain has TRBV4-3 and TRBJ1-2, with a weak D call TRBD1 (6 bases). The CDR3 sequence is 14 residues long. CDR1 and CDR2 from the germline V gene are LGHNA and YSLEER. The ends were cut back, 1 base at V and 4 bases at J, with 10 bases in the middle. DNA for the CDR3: TGCGCCAGCAGCCAAGCGGAGGGGGTCTATGGCTACACCTTC. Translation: CASSQAEGVYGYTF.

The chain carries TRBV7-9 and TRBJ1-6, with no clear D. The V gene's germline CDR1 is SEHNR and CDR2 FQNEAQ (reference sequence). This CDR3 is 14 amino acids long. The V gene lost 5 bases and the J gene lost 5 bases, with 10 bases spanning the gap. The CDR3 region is CASSPGFDNSPLHF. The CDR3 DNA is TGTGCCAGCAGCCCCGGATTTGATAATTCACCCCTCCACTTT.

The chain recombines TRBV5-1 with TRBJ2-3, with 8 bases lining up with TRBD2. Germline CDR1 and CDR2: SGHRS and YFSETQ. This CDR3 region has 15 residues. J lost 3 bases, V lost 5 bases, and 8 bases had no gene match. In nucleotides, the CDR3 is TGCGCCAGCAGGGACTTAGCGGGGAGTACAGATACGCAGTATTTT. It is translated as CASRDLAGSTDTQYF.

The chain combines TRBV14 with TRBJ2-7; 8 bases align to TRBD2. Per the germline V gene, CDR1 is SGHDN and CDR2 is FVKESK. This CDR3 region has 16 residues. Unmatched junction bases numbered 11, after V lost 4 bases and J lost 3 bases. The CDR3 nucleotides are TGTGCCAGCAGCCTAAAGGGCAGAGCGGGGGACTACGAGCAGTACTTC. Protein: CASSLKGRAGDYEQYF.

The CDR3 is CASSLAPGLGIDYGYTF. The CDR3 coding sequence is TGTGCCAGCAGCTTAGCGCCTGGTCTGGGGATCGACTATGGCTACACCTTC. The chain recombines TRBV7-6 with TRBJ1-2; D remains ambiguous. Per germline, CDR1 SGHVS and CDR2 FNYEAQ. This CDR3 is 17 amino acids long. V lost 0 bases, J lost 3 bases, and 17 bases lay in between.

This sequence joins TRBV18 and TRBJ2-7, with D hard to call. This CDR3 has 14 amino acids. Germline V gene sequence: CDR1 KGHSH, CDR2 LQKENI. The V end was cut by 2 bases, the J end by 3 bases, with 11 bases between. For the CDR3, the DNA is TGTGCCAGCTCACCAAGCCAAACCTACTACGAGCAGTACTTC. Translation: CASSPSQTYYEQYF.

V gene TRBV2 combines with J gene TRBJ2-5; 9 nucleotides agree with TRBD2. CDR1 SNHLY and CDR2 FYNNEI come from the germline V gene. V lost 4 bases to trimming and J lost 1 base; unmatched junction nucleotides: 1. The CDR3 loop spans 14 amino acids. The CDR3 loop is CASSVAGVQETQYF. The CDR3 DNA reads TGTGCCAGCAGTGTAGCGGGGGTCCAAGAGACCCAGTACTTC.

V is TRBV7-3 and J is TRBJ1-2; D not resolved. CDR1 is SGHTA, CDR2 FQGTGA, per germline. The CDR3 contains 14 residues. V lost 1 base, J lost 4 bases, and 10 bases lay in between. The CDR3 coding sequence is TGTGCCAGCAGCTTAAGAGGGCCCCTCTATGGCTACACCTTC. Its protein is CASSLRGPLYGYTF.

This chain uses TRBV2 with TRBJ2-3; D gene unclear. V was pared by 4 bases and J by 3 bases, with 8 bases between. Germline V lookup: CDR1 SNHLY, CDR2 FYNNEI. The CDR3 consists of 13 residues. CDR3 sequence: CASSVDWTDTQYF. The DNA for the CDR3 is TGTGCCAGCAGTGTAGACTGGACAGATACGCAGTATTTT. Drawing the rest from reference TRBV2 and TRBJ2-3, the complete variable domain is EPEVTQTPSHQVTQMGQEVILRCVPISNHLYFYWYRQILGQKVEFLVSFYNNEISEKSEIFDDQFSVERPDGSNFTLKIRSTKLEDSAMYFCASSVDWTDTQYFGPGTRLTVL.

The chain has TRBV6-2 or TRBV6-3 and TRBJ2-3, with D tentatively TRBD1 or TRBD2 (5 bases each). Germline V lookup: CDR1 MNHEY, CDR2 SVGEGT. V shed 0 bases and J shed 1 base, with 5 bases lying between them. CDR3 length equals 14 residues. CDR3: CASSYSGGTDTQYF. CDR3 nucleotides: TGTGCCAGCAGTTACTCGGGGGGCACAGATACGCAGTATTTT.